This TCR beta chain was profiled in a study of shared clonotypes between healthy human individuals. Study context: CD8 memory received one plate per donor, CD8 naive two, CD4 memory three and CD4 naive three.

TCRdb keeps only in-frame clones here, not all; method: immunoSEQ multiplex PCR. The sample lists around 2,100,000 clones, about 95% seen once, with roughly 1.2% in the top ten. The germline CDR1 and CDR2 sequences are MGHRA and YSYEKL. V gave up 1 base and J gave up 4 bases, with 16 bases separating them. This CDR3 is 16 amino acids long. Terminally differentiated effector memory CD45RA+ cells were excluded by CCR7 positive selection of CD45RO-negative cells. Healthy HIV-negative adults with no recent acute infections or vaccinations were recruited as donors. Only Caucasian adults living in Nashville, Tennessee served as donors.

The receptor was derived from a man between 18 and 29 years old in good health. Sequenced sample: naive CD8+ T cells sorted from blood. The chain is built from TRBV4-1 and TRBJ2-5; D remains ambiguous. CDR3 sequence: CASSQAFLTWGETQYF. The DNA of the CDR3 is TGCGCCAGCAGCCAAGCTTTTTTGACCTGGGGAGAGACCCAGTACTTC.